This TCR beta chain was recovered during a study of T-cell memory formation after mild COVID-19. Trimming cost V 7 bases and J 3 bases; bases outside gene matches: 8. Germline CDR1 is MDHEN and CDR2 is SYDVKM. The CDR3 totals 14 residues. TCRdb re-derived calls from the 5' RACE reads in MiXCR, one entry per CDR3 protein. The sample yields under 700,000 distinct CDR3 sequences, roughly 20% seen once. This rearrangement joins TRBV28 to TRBJ2-5; TRBD1 matches at 7 bases. The TCR originated in an adult woman who had mild COVID-19 (a few samples of this study predate the infection). Cell type and time point are not known. The sample was PBMCs or a T cell subset sorted from them (not recorded which). CDR3 DNA sequence: TGTGCCAGCAAATCAGACAGGGTGGAAGAGACCCAGTACTTC. It is translated as CASKSDRVEETQYF. The whole variable domain, filled in from reference TRBV28 and TRBJ2-5, reads DVKVTQSSRYLVKRTGEKVFLECVQDMDHENMFWYRQDPGLGLRLIYFSYDVKMKEKGDIPEGYSVSREKKERFSLILESASTNQTSMYLCASKSDRVEETQYFGPGTRLLVL.